A single sample is the source of the 32 T cell receptor beta chains below, sequenced in a study of response to subunit inactivated influenza vaccine. TCRdb re-called the RT-PCR reads through MiXCR, storing one row per CDR3 protein. The sample has over 750,000 distinct CDR3 sequences; around 20% are singletons. Material: PBMCs from blood, obtained around 5 days after vaccination. The receptor set was obtained from a man between 50 and 59 years old who received an inactivated influenza vaccine.

This clonotype turned up a few times. The V and J genes are TRBV2 and TRBJ1-6; 9 bases are shared with TRBD1. Germline-derived CDR1 and CDR2 are SNHLY and FYNNEI. The CDR3 spans 12 residues. V was clipped by 10 bases and J by 8 bases; unmatched bases: 3. CDR3 nucleotide sequence: TGTGCCAAGGGACAGGGCGATTCACCCCTCCACTTT. The encoded protein is CAKGQGDSPLHF.

This clonotype occurred many times. This sequence joins TRBV5-6 and TRBJ1-2; no definite D call. Trimming took off 0 bases at V and 5 bases at J, with 11 bases between the two ends. Germline assignment: CDR1 SGHDT and CDR2 YYEEEE. The CDR3 spans 14 residues. CDR3 sequence: CASSLAERRYGYTF. CDR3 in DNA: TGTGCCAGCAGCTTGGCCGAACGGAGGTATGGCTACACCTTC.

The chain is built from TRBV9 and TRBJ1-2; the match to TRBD1 covers 8 bases. The germline V gene encodes CDR1 SGDLS and CDR2 YYNGEE. Germline trimming cut 5 bases from V and 4 bases from J; bases unmatched to any gene: 10. This CDR3 contains 15 residues. The CDR3 spells CASRDRDLGGYGYTF. CDR3 in DNA: TGTGCCAGCAGGGACAGGGACCTTGGAGGCTATGGCTACACCTTC.

This clonotype was seen more than once but under ten times. This chain joins TRBV5-1 and TRBJ2-7, with D unclear. The CDR3 runs to 12 residues. V lost 4 bases to trimming and J lost 6 bases, with 11 bases between them. Germline loops: CDR1 SGHRS, CDR2 YFSETQ. In DNA, the CDR3 is TGCGCCAGCAGCAAGCCGGCAGCCGAGCAGTACTTC. It translates to CASSKPAAEQYF.

The chain has TRBV20-1 and TRBJ1-2; D remains unclear. The germline V and J ends were trimmed by 3 bases and 4 bases, with 18 bases remaining between them. CDR1 is DFQATT, CDR2 SNEGSKA, per germline (reference sequence). The CDR3 length is 15 residues. The CDR3 bases are TGCAGTGCTAGCCCCTTTTCGGGCAGCCTCTATGGCTACACCTTC. Translating gives CSASPFSGSLYGYTF.

This clonotype was picked up a small number of times. The CDR3 spells CASSFSRTSGTNEQFF. CDR3 bases: TGTGCCAGCAGCTTTAGCAGGACTAGCGGGACCAATGAGCAGTTCTTC. This chain links TRBV9 with TRBJ2-1; 12 nucleotides line up with TRBD2. The CDR3 loop spans 16 amino acids. With V trimmed by 4 bases and J by 6 bases, 8 bases remained unmatched. Per germline, CDR1 SGDLS and CDR2 YYNGEE.

The DNA for the CDR3 is TGCAGTGCTTGGGGACTAGCGGGAGGGCCACACCACGAGCAGTACTTC. The encoded protein is CSAWGLAGGPHHEQYF. The V and J genes are TRBV20-1 and TRBJ2-7; 16 positions agree with TRBD2. CDR3 length: 16 residues. The germline CDR1 and CDR2 sequences are DFQATT and SNEGSKA (reference sequence). V dropped 5 bases and J dropped 5; count of bases not matched to a gene: 9.

In this sample, this clonotype turned up a few times. This sequence joins TRBV7-9 and TRBJ2-2; unclear D gene. V lost 3 bases and J 6 bases, leaving 11 bases between the germline ends. CDR3 size: 14 residues. Germline V CDR1 and CDR2: SEHNR, FQNEAQ (reference sequence). The CDR3 protein is CASSFRGGAGELFF. CDR3 DNA sequence: TGTGCCAGCAGCTTCCGCGGTGGGGCCGGGGAGCTGTTTTTT.

This clonotype has a handful of counts. This chain joins TRBV7-2 and TRBJ2-1; a possible D gene is TRBD1 (6 bases). This CDR3 is built from 12 residues. Trimming stripped 4 bases from V and 13 bases from J, with 14 bases between. Per germline, CDR1 SGHTA and CDR2 FQGNSA. The CDR3 is CASSYQGRIQFF. The CDR3 bases are TGTGCCAGCAGCTATCAGGGGAGAATACAGTTCTTC. Looking up the rest from reference TRBV7-2 and TRBJ2-1 gives the full variable domain: GAGVSQSPSNKVTEKGKDVELRCDPISGHTALYWYRQSLGQGLEFLIYFQGNSAPDKSGLPSDRFSAERTGGSVSTLTIQRTQQEDSAVYLCASSYQGRIQFFGPGTRLTVL.

This clonotype was seen a handful of times. The rearrangement uses TRBV7-9 and TRBJ2-3, with 13 bases matching TRBD2. CDR3 length equals 16 residues. CDR1 and CDR2 from the germline V gene are SEHNR and FQNEAQ (reference sequence). J lost 3 bases, V lost 5 bases, and 5 bases had no gene match. CDR3: CASSLGLAGTTDTQYF. CDR3 nucleotide sequence: TGTGCCAGCAGCCTGGGACTAGCGGGGACTACAGATACGCAGTATTTT.

This clonotype was seen a handful of times. The genes are TRBV10-1 and TRBJ2-2; 7 bases match TRBD2. The CDR3 runs 15 residues. Germline CDR1 WNHNN, CDR2 SYGVQD (reference sequence). The trim removed 3 bases at V and 1 base at J, leaving 2 bases unmatched. The CDR3, as DNA: TGCGCCAGCAGTGAACTAGCGATGAACACCGGGGAGCTGTTTTTT. Its translation is CASSELAMNTGELFF.

This clonotype showed up just a few times. The genes are TRBV7-2 and TRBJ2-7; D is perhaps TRBD1 (5 bases). Trimming removed 5 bases at V and 3 bases at J, with 11 bases between. The germline V gene has CDR1 SGHTA and CDR2 FQGNSA. This CDR3 is 13 amino acids long. Here the CDR3 reads CASSPDTYYEQYF. The CDR3 coding sequence is TGTGCCAGCAGCCCGGACACCTACTACGAGCAGTACTTC.

A few counts support this clonotype. The V call is TRBV29-1, the J call TRBJ2-7; TRBD1 matches at 7 bases. J lost 0 bases, V lost 4 bases, and 3 bases had no gene match. Germline V lookup: CDR1 SQVTM, CDR2 ANQGSEA. The CDR3 sequence is 13 residues long. As DNA, the CDR3 is TGCAGCGTTGTACGGGACAGCTCCTACGAGCAGTACTTC. Its protein product is CSVVRDSSYEQYF.

This chain uses TRBV7-8 with TRBJ2-1; the match to TRBD1 covers 7 bases. CDR1 and CDR2 from the germline V gene are SGHVS and FQNEAQ. The J segment lost 5 bases and the V segment lost 4 bases, leaving 5 bases of the junction unmatched. The CDR3 covers 14 residues. As DNA, the CDR3 is TGTGCCAGCAGCTCAGACAGGGCTAACAATGAGCAGTTCTTC. This gives the protein CASSSDRANNEQFF.

The chain has TRBV27 and TRBJ2-7, with TRBD1 as a possible D gene (5 bases). The V end was cut by 8 bases, the J end by 4 bases, with 12 bases between. The CDR3 sequence is 12 residues long. Germline V lookup: CDR1 MNHEY, CDR2 SMNVEV (reference sequence). CDR3 region: CASQGVGYEQYF. The CDR3 coding sequence is TGTGCCAGCCAAGGGGTGGGGTACGAGCAGTACTTC.

V usage is TRBV4-2 and J usage is TRBJ2-1, with D possibly matching TRBD1 (5 bases). V lost 0 bases and J 0 bases, leaving 9 bases between the germline ends. CDR3 length equals 16 residues. Germline V CDR1 and CDR2: LGHNA, YNFKEQ. The CDR3 bases are TGTGCCAGCAGCCAAGAGACAGCTAGCTCCTACAATGAGCAGTTCTTC. As protein: CASSQETASSYNEQFF.

This clonotype appeared many times. The V gene is TRBV18, the J gene TRBJ2-1; D remains ambiguous. The germline CDR1 and CDR2 sequences are KGHSH and LQKENI. V was shortened by 5 bases and J by 8 bases, with 13 bases between the two germline ends. This CDR3 spans 13 amino acids. The CDR3 here is CASSAHVGDEQFF. The CDR3 bases are TGTGCCAGCTCAGCACACGTGGGCGATGAGCAGTTCTTC.

This clonotype showed up just a few times. V is TRBV20-1 and J is TRBJ1-2; D is possibly TRBD1 (5 bases). The CDR3 totals 12 residues. The V end lost 3 bases, the J end lost 3 bases, and 8 bases lay between the germline ends. CDR1 DFQATT and CDR2 SNEGSKA come from the germline V gene (reference sequence). CDR3 sequence: CSASGGDYGYTF. Written as DNA, the CDR3 is TGCAGTGCTAGCGGGGGAGACTATGGCTACACCTTC.

This clonotype was seen more than once but under ten times. The chain uses TRBV6-5 and TRBJ2-3, with TRBD1 matching over 9 bases. CDR1 and CDR2 (germline): MNHEY, SVGAGI. V dropped 6 bases and J dropped 0; count of bases not matched to a gene: 7. The CDR3 spans 16 residues. This CDR3 is CASRPGTGISTDTQYF. CDR3 nucleotide sequence: TGTGCCAGCAGACCGGGGACAGGGATTAGCACAGATACGCAGTATTTT.

This clonotype was seen ten or more times. The gene calls are TRBV12-3 or TRBV12-4 and TRBJ1-6; D remains ambiguous. The CDR3 loop spans 14 amino acids. With 5 bases removed from V and 9 bases from J, the gap between germline ends came to 14 bases. CDR3 region: CASSPYLGGSPLHF. The CDR3 DNA follows: TGTGCCAGCAGTCCCTACCTGGGCGGTTCACCCCTCCACTTT.

The chain recombines TRBV18 with TRBJ2-7; the D is unclear. The germline V gene has CDR1 KGHSH and CDR2 LQKENI. Deletions cut 1 base from V and 3 bases from J, with 10 bases between. The CDR3 has 14 residues. The CDR3 DNA follows: TGTGCCAGCTCACCACTGGCAAATAACTACGAGCAGTACTTC. Residues: CASSPLANNYEQYF. Using reference TRBV18 and TRBJ2-7 for the parts outside the CDR3, the full variable domain is NAGVMQNPRHLVRRRGQEARLRCSPMKGHSHVYWYRQLPEEGLKFMVYLQKENIIDESGMPKERFSAEFPKEGPSILRIQQVVRGDSAAYFCASSPLANNYEQYFGPGTRLTVT.

This clonotype was found a few times. The V gene is TRBV15, the J gene TRBJ1-1; no clear D. CDR1 is LNHNV and CDR2 is YYDKDF in the germline V gene (reference sequence). V was pared by 0 bases and J by 3 bases, with 14 bases between. This CDR3 comprises 16 residues. CDR3 nucleotides: TGTGCCACCAGCAGAGATCTGAAGGGCTGGCACACTGAAGCTTTCTTT. This sequence encodes CATSRDLKGWHTEAFF.

Only a few counts were recorded for this clonotype. This chain links TRBV5-1 with TRBJ1-2; the D gene is possibly TRBD1 (6 bases). The germline gives CDR1 SGHRS, CDR2 YFSETQ. Trimming took off 0 bases at V and 4 bases at J, with 13 bases between the two ends. The length of the CDR3 is 15 residues. CDR3 loop: CASSLAAGVFYGYTF. The DNA for the CDR3 is TGCGCCAGCAGCTTGGCAGCAGGGGTATTCTATGGCTACACCTTC.

This clonotype was observed a few times. The V gene is TRBV12-3 or TRBV12-4, the J gene TRBJ1-2; D possibly corresponds to TRBD1 (5 bases). CDR3 length: 15 amino acids. V lost 6 bases and J 4 bases, leaving 18 bases between the germline ends. Written as DNA, the CDR3 is TGTGCCAGCAGGATAGCAGGGAGATGGGGCTATGGCTACACCTTC. Amino acids: CASRIAGRWGYGYTF.

This clonotype was counted between two and nine times. The rearrangement links TRBV7-2 to TRBJ2-2; 8 nucleotides agree with TRBD1. With V trimmed by 5 bases and J by 6 bases, 5 bases remained unmatched. The CDR3 length is 14 residues. Germline CDR1 is SGHTA and CDR2 is FQGNSA. CDR3 in DNA: TGTGCCAGCAGCGCGGACAGGGCGGCCGGGGAGCTGTTTTTT. The encoded protein is CASSADRAAGELFF.

In its sample, this clonotype was seen a few times. The rearrangement joins TRBV6-5 to TRBJ2-1, with 9 bases matching TRBD2. After removal of 2 bases from V and 8 bases from J, the junction contained 13 bases not matched to a gene. The CDR3 has 17 amino acids. Germline V gene lookup returns CDR1 MNHEY and CDR2 SVGAGI. CDR3 DNA sequence: TGTGCCAGCAGTTACCCTACGGGGCTAGCGGGAAGCGATGAGCAGTTCTTC. Translated: CASSYPTGLAGSDEQFF.

The chain has TRBV5-1 and TRBJ2-1; TRBD1 agrees at 7 bases. From germline, CDR1 is SGHRS and CDR2 YFSETQ. This CDR3 is 16 amino acids long. Germline trimming cut 5 bases from V and 3 bases from J; bases unmatched to any gene: 11. CDR3 region: CASRYTGATNYNEQFF. CDR3 nucleotides: TGCGCCAGCAGGTATACAGGGGCGACAAACTACAATGAGCAGTTCTTC.

This sequence joins TRBV20-1 and TRBJ2-3, with D uncertain. The V gene's germline CDR1 is DFQATT and CDR2 SNEGSKA (reference sequence). The germline V and J ends were trimmed by 1 base and 1 base, with 12 bases remaining between them. CDR3 length: 15 amino acids. CDR3 in amino acids: CSARGVGLRTDTQYF. CDR3 coding DNA: TGCAGTGCTAGAGGAGTGGGCTTGCGCACAGATACGCAGTATTTT.

The CDR3 protein is CAISPDGQTQYF. For the CDR3, the DNA is TGTGCCATCAGCCCTGATGGACAGACCCAGTACTTC. The chain employs TRBV10-3 and TRBJ2-5; D not certain. The CDR3 length is 12 residues. The germline V gene has CDR1 ENHRY and CDR2 SYGVKD. Trimming stripped 6 bases from V and 6 bases from J, with 11 bases between.

V gene TRBV20-1 combines with J gene TRBJ2-7; 7 bases match TRBD2. Germline V gives CDR1 DFQATT, CDR2 SNEGSKA (reference sequence). V was clipped by 0 bases and J by 2 bases; unmatched bases: 4. The CDR3 runs to 14 residues. The CDR3 DNA reads as TGCAGTGCTAGAGACCGACTAGCAGCCTACGAGCAGTACTTC. This encodes CSARDRLAAYEQYF.

A few counts support this clonotype. The rearrangement uses TRBV20-1 and TRBJ1-1; 8 nucleotides align to TRBD1. In germline, CDR1 is DFQATT, CDR2 SNEGSKA (reference sequence). CDR3 length: 12 amino acids. The junction had 3 bases not matched to a gene; V was cut back by 5 bases and J by 4 bases. The CDR3 spells CSAPTGGTEAFF. In nucleotides, the CDR3 is TGCAGTGCTCCCACAGGGGGCACTGAAGCTTTCTTT.

Ten or more counts support this clonotype. The V call is TRBV27, the J call TRBJ2-1, with D tentatively TRBD2 (5 bases). CDR3 length equals 15 residues. Germline V CDR1 and CDR2: MNHEY, SMNVEV (reference sequence). V was shortened by 5 bases and J by 7 bases, with 18 bases between the two germline ends. DNA of the CDR3: TGTGCCAGCAGTCCCGGACTTGATCGAAGGAATGAGCAGTTCTTC. Its protein is CASSPGLDRRNEQFF.